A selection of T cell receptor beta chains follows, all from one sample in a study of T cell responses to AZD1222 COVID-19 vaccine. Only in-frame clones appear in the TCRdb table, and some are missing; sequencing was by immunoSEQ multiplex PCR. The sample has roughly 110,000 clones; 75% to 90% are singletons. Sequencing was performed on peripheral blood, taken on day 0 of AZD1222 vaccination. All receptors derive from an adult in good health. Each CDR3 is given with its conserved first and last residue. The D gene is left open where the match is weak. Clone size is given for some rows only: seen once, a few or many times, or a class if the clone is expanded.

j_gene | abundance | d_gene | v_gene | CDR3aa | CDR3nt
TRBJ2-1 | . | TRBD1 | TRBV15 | CATSGTGTGGNEQFF | TGTGCCACCAGCGGAACCGGGACAGGGGGAAATGAGCAGTTCTTC
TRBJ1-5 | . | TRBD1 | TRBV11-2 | CASSLDLGQGSPQHF | TGTGCCAGCAGCTTAGATCTGGGACAGGGATCGCCCCAGCATTTT
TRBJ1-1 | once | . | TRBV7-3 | CASSLNGMNTEAFF | TGTGCCAGCAGCTTAAACGGCATGAACACTGAAGCTTTCTTT
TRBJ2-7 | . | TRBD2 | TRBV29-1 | CSVDRTSGGGEQYF | TGCAGCGTTGATAGGACTAGCGGGGGAGGGGAGCAGTACTTC
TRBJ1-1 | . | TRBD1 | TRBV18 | CASSTGDRGTFF | TGTGCCAGCTCAACCGGGGACAGGGGAACTTTCTTT
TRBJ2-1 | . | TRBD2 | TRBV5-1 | CASSRAGGDNEQFF | TGCGCCAGCAGTAGAGCGGGAGGGGACAATGAGCAGTTCTTC
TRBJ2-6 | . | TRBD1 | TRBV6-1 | CASSVGTESSGANVLTF | TGTGCCAGCAGTGTCGGGACAGAGAGCTCTGGGGCCAACGTCCTGACTTTC
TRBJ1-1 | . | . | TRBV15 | CATSRDAGRAEAFF | TGTGCCACCAGCAGAGATGCAGGAAGGGCTGAAGCTTTCTTT
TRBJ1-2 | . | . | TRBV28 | CASTIALNYGYTF | TGTGCCAGCACCATAGCCCTAAACTATGGCTACACCTTC
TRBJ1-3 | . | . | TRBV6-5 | CASSYHSGNTIYF | TGTGCCAGCAGTTACCACTCTGGAAACACCATATATTTT
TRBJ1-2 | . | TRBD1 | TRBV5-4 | CASRYRNRGIYGYTF | TGTGCCAGCAGGTACCGAAACAGGGGGATCTATGGCTACACCTTC
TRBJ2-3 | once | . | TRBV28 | CASSFSLRGPPGGTQYF | TGTGCCAGCAGTTTTTCGTTGCGGGGGCCACCTGGAGGTACGCAGTATTTT
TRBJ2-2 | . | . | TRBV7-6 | CASSLGGKTGELFF | TGTGCCAGCAGCTTAGGCGGGAAGACCGGGGAGCTGTTTTTT
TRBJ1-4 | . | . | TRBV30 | CAWRSRVEGEKLFF | TGTGCCTGGAGATCCAGGGTGGAAGGGGAAAAACTGTTTTTT
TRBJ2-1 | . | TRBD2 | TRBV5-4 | CASSGWAGETYEQFF | TGTGCCAGCAGTGGTTGGGCGGGAGAAACTTATGAGCAGTTCTTC
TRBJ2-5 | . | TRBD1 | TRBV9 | CASSPPMGQGGETQYF | TGTGCCAGCAGCCCCCCTATGGGACAGGGTGGGGAGACCCAGTACTTC
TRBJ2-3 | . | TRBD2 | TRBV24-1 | CATSDPTGLAGVSATDTQYF | TGTGCCACCAGTGACCCAACTGGACTAGCGGGAGTAAGTGCCACAGATACGCAGTATTTT
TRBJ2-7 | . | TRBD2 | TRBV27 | CASSFIGQRERDEQYF | TGTGCCAGCAGTTTCATTGGGCAGCGGGAGAGGGACGAGCAGTACTTC
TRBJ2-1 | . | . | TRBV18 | CASSPPEGWTYNEQFF | TGTGCCAGCTCACCACCGGAGGGTTGGACCTACAATGAGCAGTTCTTC
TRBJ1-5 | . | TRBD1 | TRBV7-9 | CASSTPGQVGQPQHF | TGTGCCAGCAGCACGCCGGGACAGGTCGGGCAGCCCCAGCATTTT
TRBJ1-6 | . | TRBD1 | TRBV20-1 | CSASGQGGSSPLHF | TGCAGTGCTAGTGGGCAGGGGGGGTCTTCACCCCTCCACTTT
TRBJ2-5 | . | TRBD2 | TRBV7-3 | CASSLNLLSSGPRETQYF | TGTGCCAGCAGCTTAAACCTTTTATCTAGCGGTCCCCGGGAGACCCAGTACTTC
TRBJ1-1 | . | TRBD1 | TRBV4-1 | CASSQVIYRGRAFF | TGCGCCAGCAGCCAAGTTATCTACAGGGGGCGAGCTTTCTTT
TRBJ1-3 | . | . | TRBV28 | CASSSPDSPYSGNTIYF | TGTGCCAGCAGTTCTCCGGACAGTCCCTACTCTGGAAACACCATATATTTT
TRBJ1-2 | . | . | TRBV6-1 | CASSEGTYGYTF | TGTGCCAGCAGTGAAGGGACCTATGGCTACACCTTC
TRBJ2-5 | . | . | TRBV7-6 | CASSLKPDGKTQYF | TGTGCCAGCAGCTTAAAGCCGGACGGGAAGACCCAGTACTTC
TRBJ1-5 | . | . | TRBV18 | CASSRSNQPQHF | TGTGCCAGCTCACGGAGCAATCAGCCCCAGCATTTT